This T cell receptor beta chain was obtained from a study of CXCR3-negative and CXCR3-positive naive CD8 T cells. Looked up from germline, CDR1 is MNHNS and CDR2 is SASEGT. The CDR3 is made up of 18 amino acids. CD45RO-CCR7+CD27+CD95- expression identified naive CD8+ T cells. Comments on this clonotype: What it binds is unknown.

Study-level results: Similarly elevated diversity marked both naive subsets, with memory CD8+ cells showing far lower diversity. CXCR3 levels fell partly with cryopreservation; most assays relied on fresh PBMCs. Naive cells, whether CXCR3-negative or CXCR3-positive, had similar TRBV-TRBJ usage, while memory cells differed.

It was by 5' RACE with UMI labels that the TRB cDNA libraries were prepared. TCRdb reprocessed the 5' RACE reads; each CDR3 protein has one entry and no DNA is given. The sample table sets out some 6,100 distinct CDR3 sequences. This TCR derives from a human donor in good health. Some clones in this sample may be carry-over from other donors' samples. The V and J genes are TRBV6-1 and TRBJ1-6. The specimen sequenced was naive CXCR3- CD8+ T cells from blood. Subset specified: CD45RO-CCR7+CD27+CD95- naive CD8+ T cells lacking CXCR3 (TNR3-). The CDR3 here is CASSEAGTGISYNSPLHF.